This T cell receptor beta chain was recorded in a study of regulatory T cells in long-lasting Graves disease. For the study at large: For under 3 months, newly diagnosed Graves' patients had been taking antithyroid drugs. Findings and caveats of the study: Thyroid tissue went unexamined; only peripheral blood was analyzed. With persistent disease, TRBV28, TRBJ1-2 and TRBJ2-5 were the favored segments.

The time point was: newly diagnosed GD, antithyroid drugs for less than 3 months. The TCR library was made from RNA that had been extracted from PBMCs in TRIzol. In Xi'an, China, an endocrinology department was the source of patients. The sample holds many counts of this clonotype. Its specificity is unknown. The CDR3 is made up of 14 amino acids. The germline V gene encodes CDR1 LNHDA and CDR2 SQIVND (reference sequence). Trimming left V 2 bases short and J 3 bases short, with 8 bases between. Investigators prepared the TCR beta libraries by applying iRepertoire HTBI primers and Arm-PCR of CDR3 regions. Using its own MiXCR run on the multiplex PCR reads, TCRdb lists one record per CDR3 protein. The data show more than 450,000 distinct CDR3 sequences, 12% seen once. These data also featured in a second study, about T cells in Graves' hyperthyroidism and ophthalmopathy.

The V call is TRBV19, the J call TRBJ1-5; a possible D gene is TRBD1 (5 bases). This clonotype originated in a woman aged 25-40 years with Graves disease. The sequences come from peripheral blood mononuclear cells (PBMCs), collected at new diagnosis, from a patient treated with antithyroid drugs. CDR3 residues: CASSIRDLNQPQHF. CDR3 DNA: TGTGCCAGTAGTATAAGGGACCTCAATCAGCCCCAGCATTTT.